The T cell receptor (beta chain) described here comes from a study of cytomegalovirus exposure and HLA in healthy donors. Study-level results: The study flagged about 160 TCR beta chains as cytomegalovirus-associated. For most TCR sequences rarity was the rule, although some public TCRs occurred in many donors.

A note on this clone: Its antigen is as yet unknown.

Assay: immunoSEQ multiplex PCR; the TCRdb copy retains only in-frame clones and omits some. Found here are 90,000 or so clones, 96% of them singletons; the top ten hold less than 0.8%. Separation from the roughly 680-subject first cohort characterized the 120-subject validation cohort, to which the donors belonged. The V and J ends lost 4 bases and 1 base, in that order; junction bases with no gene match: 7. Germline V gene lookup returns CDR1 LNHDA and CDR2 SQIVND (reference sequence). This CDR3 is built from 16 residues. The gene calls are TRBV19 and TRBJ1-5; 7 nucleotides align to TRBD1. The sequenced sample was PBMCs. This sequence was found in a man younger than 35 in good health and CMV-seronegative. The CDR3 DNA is TGTGCCAGTAGTAGCCTACCGACAGGGAGCAATCAGCCCCAGCATTTT. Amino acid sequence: CASSSLPTGSNQPQHF. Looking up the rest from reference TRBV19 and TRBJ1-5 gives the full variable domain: DGGITQSPKYLFRKEGQNVTLSCEQNLNHDAMYWYRQDPGQGLRLIYYSQIVNDFQKGDIAEGYSVSREKKESFPLTVTSAQKNPTAFYLCASSSLPTGSNQPQHFGDGTRLSIL.